This T cell receptor beta chain comes out of a study of beta chain features in type 1 diabetes. This clone was counted between two and nine times. Its antigen remains unknown. This specimen includes other DNA sequences encoding the same CDR3. Study-level results: A potential influence of HLA type upon TCRB rearrangement remained unresolved herein. PCR might show a preference for shorter templates, equally across patients and controls.

The whole isolated RNA underwent reverse transcription, so sequencing captured expressed TCRB transcripts. Only in-frame clones appear in the TCRdb table, and some are missing; sequencing was by immunoSEQ multiplex PCR. The table includes about half a million clones, 11% detected once. This TCR was recovered from a woman between 18 and 30 years old in good health. Source material: naive CD4+ T cells from blood.

CDR3 nucleotide sequence: TGTGCCAGCAGCGTAAGGCTAGGAGAGACCCAGTACTTC. Amino acid sequence: CASSVRLGETQYF. The rearrangement uses TRBV9 and TRBJ2-5; no firm D call. CDR1 is SGDLS, CDR2 YYNGEE, per germline. V gave up 1 base and J gave up 4 bases, with 8 bases separating them. This CDR3 has 13 amino acids.